The rows below give T cell receptor beta chains drawn from one sample of a study of blood T cells in healthy people across ages. TCRdb analysed the 5' RACE reads with MiXCR anew, one entry per CDR3 protein. This sample has about a million distinct CDR3 sequences, with just over 50% found just once. Sequencing was performed on blood. The receptors were sampled from a woman aged 55-69 years in good health. Both conserved end residues are part of each CDR3. The order of the fields is V gene, clone size, J gene, D gene, CDR3 protein, CDR3 DNA. D genes are given only for firm matches. Where a row states a size, it is once, few, many or the class of an expanded clone; other rows omit it.

TRBV6-2/TRBV6-3,.,TRBJ2-4,.,CASSYAQNIQYF,TGTGCCAGCAGTTACGCGCAAAACATTCAGTACTTC
TRBV20-1,.,TRBJ2-2,TRBD2,CSAREGLVGGPLGELFF,TGCAGTGCTAGAGAGGGACTAGTGGGAGGGCCTTTGGGGGAGCTGTTTTTT
TRBV21-1,.,TRBJ2-7,.,CASSNGNGLNRSYEQYF,TGTGCCAGCAGCAACGGAAACGGCCTGAACAGATCTTACGAGCAGTACTTC
TRBV7-9,.,TRBJ2-5,TRBD2,CASSLGRLGSGRAWEQYF,TGTGCCAGCAGCTTAGGTCGACTGGGCAGCGGGAGGGCCTGGGAGCAGTACTTC
TRBV10-3,.,TRBJ2-4,TRBD1,CAIGFRTGTGVVQYF,TGTGCCATCGGTTTCCGTACCGGGACAGGGGTTGTCCAGTACTTC
TRBV20-1,.,TRBJ2-1,TRBD2,CSARPSGTTYNEQFF,TGCAGTGCTAGACCTAGCGGGACAACCTACAATGAGCAGTTCTTC
TRBV20-1,.,TRBJ1-2,.,CSAKDYGSGYGYTF,TGCAGTGCTAAAGACTATGGGTCGGGCTATGGTTACACCTTC
TRBV4-1,.,TRBJ1-2,.,CASSRDQVPQNYGYTF,TGCGCCAGCAGCCGTGATCAGGTTCCCCAAAACTATGGCTACACCTTC
TRBV14,.,TRBJ2-1,.,CASSHLDYYSNEQFF,TGTGCCAGCAGCCACTTGGATTATTATTCCAATGAGCAGTTCTTC
TRBV15,few,TRBJ2-7,TRBD2,CATSRDRASGSYEQYF,TGTGCCACCAGCAGAGATCGGGCTAGCGGGAGCTACGAGCAGTACTTC
TRBV7-9,.,TRBJ2-5,TRBD2,CASSLGRGGLAEETQYF,TGTGCCAGCAGCTTAGGAAGAGGGGGACTAGCGGAAGAGACCCAGTACTTC
TRBV7-6,.,TRBJ2-3,.,CASSYGRDRTDTQYF,TGTGCCAGCAGCTACGGACGGGACCGCACAGATACGCAGTATTTT
TRBV5-1,many,TRBJ2-1,.,CASAGLSQVGEQFF,TGCGCCAGCGCAGGACTTTCTCAAGTCGGTGAGCAGTTCTTC
TRBV20-1,.,TRBJ2-3,.,CSARGGAVTDTQYF,TGCAGTGCTAGGGGCGGGGCTGTCACAGATACGCAGTATTTT
TRBV28,.,TRBJ2-3,TRBD1,CASSPGQGAASGYTDTQYF,TGTGCCAGCAGTCCCGGACAGGGGGCTGCTAGCGGGTACACAGATACGCAGTATTTT
TRBV20-1,.,TRBJ2-6,.,CSGFGAGANVLTF,TGCAGTGGATTCGGGGCTGGGGCCAACGTCCTGACTTTC
TRBV27,.,TRBJ2-6,TRBD1,CASSLIVGGALASLHLGANVLTF,TGTGCCAGCAGTTTAATTGTAGGGGGCGCATTGGCATCCCTCCACTTGGGGGCCAACGTCCTGACTTTC
TRBV6-5,.,TRBJ2-1,TRBD2,CASSLTSGSGEQFF,TGTGCCAGCAGCCTTACTAGCGGGAGTGGTGAGCAGTTCTTC
TRBV6-5,.,TRBJ2-3,.,CASSYTPTADTQYF,TGTGCCAGCAGTTACACCCCCACCGCAGATACGCAGTATTTT
TRBV6-2/TRBV6-3,many,TRBJ2-6,.,CASSGASGANVLTF,TGTGCCAGCAGTGGCGCTTCTGGGGCCAACGTCCTGACTTTC
TRBV6-1,.,TRBJ2-7,.,CASSEAPPYEQYF,TGTGCCAGCAGTGAAGCGCCCCCCTACGAGCAGTACTTC
TRBV9,.,TRBJ2-3,.,CASTEQVGKPDTQYF,TGTGCCAGCACTGAGCAGGTGGGGAAACCGGATACGCAGTATTTT
TRBV5-1,.,TRBJ1-6,.,CASSLDICNSPLHF,TGCGCCAGCAGCTTGGACATTTGTAATTCACCCCTCCACTTT
TRBV28,.,TRBJ2-3,TRBD2,CASSLYSSGSVYF,TGTGCCAGCAGTTTATATAGTAGCGGGAGTGTGTATTTT
TRBV29-1,few,TRBJ2-2,.,CSGRANTGELFF,TGCAGCGGTAGAGCGAACACCGGGGAGCTGTTTTTT
TRBV4-1,.,TRBJ2-1,TRBD2,CASSQRTSGRARVNEQFF,TGCGCCAGCAGCCAACGGACTAGCGGGAGGGCCCGGGTTAATGAGCAGTTCTTC
TRBV9,.,TRBJ2-5,.,CAGSVRVRETQYF,TGTGCCGGCAGCGTTAGGGTTCGGGAGACCCAGTACTTC
TRBV5-5,.,TRBJ2-1,TRBD2,CASSWGTSGSTEQFF,TGTGCCAGCAGCTGGGGGACTAGCGGGAGTACTGAGCAGTTCTTC
TRBV20-1,.,TRBJ2-7,.,CSAQTDYEQYF,TGCAGTGCTCAGACAGACTACGAGCAGTACTTC
TRBV5-1,.,TRBJ2-7,.,CASSLAGFSYNEQYF,TGCGCCAGCAGCTTGGCCGGGTTCTCCTACAATGAGCAGTACTTC
TRBV13,.,TRBJ2-7,.,CASSLSARNYEQYF,TGTGCCAGCAGCTTATCAGCGAGGAACTACGAGCAGTACTTC
TRBV27,.,TRBJ2-5,.,CASSPLVGQETQYF,TGTGCCAGCAGCCCCCTGGTGGGCCAAGAGACCCAGTACTTC
TRBV5-8,.,TRBJ2-3,.,CASSLNGRRGDTQYF,TGTGCCAGCAGCTTGAACGGGAGACGGGGAGATACGCAGTATTTT
TRBV7-2,few,TRBJ2-5,.,CASSAMGQETQYF,TGTGCCAGCAGCGCTATGGGTCAAGAGACCCAGTACTTC
TRBV4-2,few,TRBJ2-7,TRBD2,CASSPMAGGAYEQYF,TGTGCCAGCAGCCCAATGGCGGGAGGGGCCTACGAGCAGTACTTC
TRBV7-3,few,TRBJ2-1,TRBD1,CASSLGTGVGDEQFF,TGTGCCAGCAGCTTAGGGACAGGGGTGGGGGATGAGCAGTTCTTC
TRBV7-9,.,TRBJ2-3,.,CASSLGTAKKGTQYF,TGTGCCAGCAGCTTAGGGACAGCCAAGAAGGGTACGCAGTATTTT
TRBV7-2,.,TRBJ2-4,TRBD1,CASSLVGTGRLDIQYF,TGTGCCAGCAGCTTAGTTGGGACAGGGAGATTAGACATTCAGTACTTC
TRBV12-3/TRBV12-4,.,TRBJ2-4,TRBD2,CASSRFSGSVLAKNIQYF,TGTGCCAGCAGTCGGTTCAGCGGGAGTGTTCTAGCCAAAAACATTCAGTACTTC
TRBV27,.,TRBJ2-7,TRBD2,CASSPRLAETYEQYF,TGTGCCAGCAGTCCGCGACTAGCGGAGACCTACGAGCAGTACTTC
TRBV25-1,few,TRBJ2-1,.,CASSKVAGFYNEQFF,TGTGCCAGCAGTAAGGTGGCGGGATTCTACAATGAGCAGTTCTTC
TRBV7-6,.,TRBJ2-3,TRBD2,CASSLVAGGTTDTQYF,TGTGCCAGCAGCCTAGTGGCGGGAGGGACCACAGATACGCAGTATTTT
TRBV11-2,.,TRBJ2-7,.,CASRQRWETAYEQYF,TGTGCCAGCCGTCAACGGTGGGAGACGGCCTACGAGCAGTACTTC
TRBV27,.,TRBJ2-5,.,CASSHVRGGGRETQYF,TGTGCCAGCAGCCACGTCCGAGGGGGTGGGCGGGAGACCCAGTACTTC
TRBV6-5,.,TRBJ1-1,.,CASIRNTEAFF,TGTGCCAGCATTAGAAACACCGAAGCTTTCTTT
TRBV6-5,.,TRBJ2-2,.,CASSYSGRAGELFF,TGTGCCAGCAGTTACTCGGGTCGTGCCGGGGAGCTGTTTTTT
TRBV12-3/TRBV12-4,.,TRBJ2-3,TRBD2,CASRRLAGSYTQYF,TGTGCCAGCAGACGACTAGCGGGGTCATATACGCAGTATTTT
TRBV5-5,.,TRBJ2-7,.,CASSLGTYTYEQYF,TGTGCCAGCAGCTTGGGGACCTATACCTACGAGCAGTACTTC
TRBV15,.,TRBJ2-7,.,CATSRQGGAYEQYF,TGTGCCACCAGCAGACAGGGTGGGGCCTACGAGCAGTACTTC
TRBV10-3,.,TRBJ2-4,TRBD2,CAISAGLAGEVKNIQYF,TGTGCCATCAGTGCGGGACTAGCGGGAGAGGTCAAAAACATTCAGTACTTC
TRBV28,.,TRBJ1-1,.,CASSFSGYTEAFF,TGTGCCAGCAGCTTTTCGGGGTACACTGAAGCTTTCTTT
TRBV20-1,.,TRBJ2-6,TRBD2,CSATYSAGGPSGANVLTF,TGCAGTGCTACCTACTCAGCGGGAGGCCCCTCTGGGGCCAACGTCCTGACTTTC
TRBV20-1,once,TRBJ2-7,.,CSAQTPTGTYEQYF,TGCAGTGCTCAGACCCCCACAGGAACCTACGAGCAGTACTTC
TRBV28,few,TRBJ2-7,TRBD2,CASTLRGGYEQYF,TGTGCCAGCACCCTGCGGGGGGGCTACGAGCAGTACTTC
TRBV27,.,TRBJ2-5,TRBD2,CASSLQGPGGETQYF,TGTGCCAGCAGTTTACAGGGTCCCGGGGGGGAGACCCAGTACTTC
TRBV15,.,TRBJ2-7,.,CATSRTGLSYEQYF,TGTGCCACCAGCAGAACGGGACTCTCCTACGAGCAGTACTTC
TRBV6-2/TRBV6-3,.,TRBJ2-2,TRBD1,CASRGTGSTGELFF,TGTGCCAGCAGAGGGACAGGGAGCACCGGGGAGCTGTTTTTT